This entry features one TCR beta chain sequence. Source study methods: Amplifying reference gene primers gave estimates of nucleated cell counts. Data came from immunoSEQ multiplex PCR; TCRdb stores just in-frame clones and leaves some out. V and J calls and clone size come straight from that table; D and trimming were deduced from the DNA. Seen here are 110,000 to 150,000 clones, about 87% observed once, and the top ten hold more than 9.5%. The entry originates in a study of blood T cell repertoires in COVID-19. Looking at the study overall: Samples representing acute and convalescent COVID-19 were sourced from the United States, Italy and Spain. In each case, the material was cDNA or gDNA derived from T cells, B-cell-depleted T cells, or PBMCs.

Looked up from germline, CDR1 is SGHTA and CDR2 is FQGNSA. Trimming took off 4 bases at V and 0 bases at J, with 8 bases between the two ends. This CDR3 is 14 amino acids long. The chain has TRBV7-2 and TRBJ2-3; unclear D gene. The source material was peripheral blood. The TCR originated in a woman older than 75 with acute or convalescent COVID-19. CDR3 protein: CASSSRTSTDTQYF. CDR3 sequence (DNA): TGTGCCAGCAGCTCCCGTACAAGCACAGATACGCAGTATTTT.